Presented here are 18 T cell receptor beta chains from one specimen sequenced in a study of control samples from healthy donors and cancer patients. Sequencing used immunoSEQ multiplex PCR; TCRdb keeps in-frame clones, though not all of them. Of over 70,000 clones in the sample, 85% to 90% were seen once. Sequencing was carried out using PBMCs. These receptors were collected from a woman in her 50s with colorectal cancer.

The chain has TRBV6-4 and TRBJ2-7; perhaps TRBD1 as D (6 bases). CDR3 length: 15 residues. With 5 bases removed from V and 3 bases from J, the gap between germline ends came to 17 bases. The germline CDR1 and CDR2 sequences are MRHNA and SNTAGT. CDR3 residues: CASSISGAQIYEQYV. In nucleotides, the CDR3 is TGTGCCAGCAGTATCTCAGGGGCGCAGATCTACGAGCAGTACGTC.

The CDR3, as DNA: TGTGCCAGTACTCAACAGGGGGTGGGCATCGACACTGAAGCTTTCTTT. Translation gives CASTQQGVGIDTEAFF. V is TRBV19 and J is TRBJ1-1; TRBD1 aligns across 8 bases. The CDR3 loop spans 16 amino acids. V was pared by 7 bases and J by 3 bases, with 13 bases of the junction left unmatched. Germline lookup yields CDR1 LNHDA and CDR2 SQIVND (reference sequence).

The J gene is TRBJ2-2, the V gene TRBV5-1; D perhaps matches TRBD1 (6 bases). The V and J ends lost 4 bases and 0 bases respectively, with 13 bases between them. This CDR3 is built from 16 residues. Germline V gene lookup returns CDR1 SGHRS and CDR2 YFSETQ. CDR3: CASSITGISNTGELFF. As DNA, the CDR3 is TGCGCCAGCAGCATAACAGGGATTTCGAACACCGGGGAGCTGTTTTTT.

The gene calls are TRBV10-1 and TRBJ2-1; the D gene is possibly TRBD2 (6 bases). This CDR3 spans 12 amino acids. V lost 4 bases and J 9 bases, leaving 10 bases between the germline ends. CDR1 is WNHNN and CDR2 is SYGVQD in the germline V gene (reference sequence). CDR3 loop: CASSGGGGEQFF. Here the CDR3 DNA reads TGCGCCAGCAGTGGGGGAGGCGGTGAGCAGTTCTTC.

The rearrangement uses TRBV2 and TRBJ1-4, with D unresolved. V was clipped by 6 bases and J by 0 bases, with 11 bases between them. The CDR3 length is 15 residues. Germline values: CDR1 SNHLY, CDR2 FYNNEI. The CDR3 DNA follows: TGTGCCAGCAGGGAAAACCCGACAACTAATGAAAAACTGTTTTTT. Translated, it gives CASRENPTTNEKLFF.

This clone appeared a few times. J is TRBJ2-6 and V is TRBV18; 10 bases are a match to TRBD1. The V segment lost 6 bases and the J segment 0 bases; nucleotides outside the gene matches: 20. CDR1 KGHSH and CDR2 LQKENI come from the germline V gene. This CDR3 is built from 22 residues. The CDR3 reads CASSPGQGSFFGLNSGANVLTF. DNA of the CDR3: TGTGCCAGCTCCCCGGGACAGGGGTCGTTTTTTGGCCTAAACTCTGGGGCCAACGTCCTGACTTTC.

The chain uses TRBV25-1 and TRBJ1-2; the D gene is possibly TRBD1 (5 bases). V was trimmed by 2 bases and J by 4 bases, leaving 5 bases between them. Germline V gives CDR1 MGHDK, CDR2 SYGVNS. The CDR3 is made up of 12 amino acids. The CDR3 loop reads CASSEGAYGYTF. CDR3 nucleotide sequence: TGTGCCAGCAGTGAAGGGGCCTATGGCTACACCTTC.

The chain joins TRBV30 to TRBJ1-5; TRBD1 matches 9 bases. V was clipped by 5 bases and J by 1 base; unmatched bases: 0. Germline loops: CDR1 GTSNPN, CDR2 SVGIG (reference sequence). This CDR3 contains 13 residues. Here the CDR3 DNA reads TGTGCCTGGGACAGGGGGAGCAATCAGCCCCAGCATTTT. Its translation: CAWDRGSNQPQHF.

The table lists this clone with a few counts. This chain joins TRBV5-1 and TRBJ2-3; D not certain. From germline, CDR1 is SGHRS and CDR2 YFSETQ. The CDR3 is made up of 14 amino acids. Deletions cut 0 bases from V and 1 base from J, with 6 bases between. For the CDR3, the DNA is TGCGCCAGCAGCTTGGGATTACGCACAGATACGCAGTATTTT. It yields the protein CASSLGLRTDTQYF.

The CDR3 nucleotides are TGCAGCACGCAGGGGGCCTCTAATGAAAAACTGTTTTTT. Translating gives CSTQGASNEKLFF. The genes are TRBV29-1 and TRBJ1-4; TRBD1 matches 8 bases. The CDR3 is 13 amino acids. Losses at the gene ends were 8 bases for V and 3 bases for J; bases not matched to a gene: 5. CDR1 and CDR2 (germline): SQVTM, ANQGSEA.

V gene TRBV27 combines with J gene TRBJ2-2; D not resolved. Germline V CDR1 and CDR2: MNHEY, SMNVEV (reference sequence). Trimming left V 6 bases short and J 6 bases short, with 8 bases between. This CDR3 spans 12 amino acids. CDR3 sequence (DNA): TGTGCCAGCAGCCGCTACCCCGGGGAGCTGTTTTTT. It codes for CASSRYPGELFF.

This chain connects TRBV5-1 to TRBJ2-7; TRBD2 matches 10 bases. After removal of 1 base from V and 7 bases from J, the junction contained 5 bases not matched to a gene. The germline gives CDR1 SGHRS, CDR2 YFSETQ. This CDR3 has 14 residues. The CDR3 sequence: CASSLLAGEGEQYV. CDR3 nucleotide sequence: TGCGCCAGCAGCTTGCTAGCGGGGGAAGGTGAGCAGTACGTC.

The chain links TRBV9 to TRBJ2-3; D may be TRBD2 (7 bases). V shed 3 bases and J shed 4 bases, with 15 bases lying between them. This CDR3 has 15 residues. Germline V gene data show CDR1 as SGDLS and CDR2 as YYNGEE. The CDR3 sequence is CASSEGSGGADTQYF. The CDR3 bases are TGTGCCAGCAGCGAGGGGTCGGGGGGCGCAGATACGCAGTATTTT. The whole variable domain, filled in from reference TRBV9 and TRBJ2-3, reads DSGVTQTPKHLITATGQRVTLRCSPRSGDLSVYWYQQSLDQGLQFLIQYYNGEERAKGNILERFSAQQFPDLHSELNLSSLELGDSALYFCASSEGSGGADTQYFGPGTRLTVL.

The rearrangement links TRBV7-9 to TRBJ1-4; D call uncertain. Deletions cut 4 bases from V and 7 bases from J, with 16 bases between. This CDR3 region has 15 residues. The V gene's germline CDR1 is SEHNR and CDR2 FQNEAQ (reference sequence). The CDR3 DNA reads as TGTGCCAGCAGCTCCTCGTCCTCGGCGGCTGAAAAACTGTTTTTT. It yields the protein CASSSSSSAAEKLFF.

The gene calls are TRBV6-5 and TRBJ2-3; 11 bases match TRBD2. This CDR3 spans 15 amino acids. J gave up 3 bases and V 5 bases, and 4 bases lay outside the gene matches. Germline assignment: CDR1 MNHEY and CDR2 SVGAGI. CDR3 loop: CASSTLAGATDTQYF. The CDR3 DNA reads as TGTGCCAGCAGTACACTAGCGGGGGCTACAGATACGCAGTATTTT.

This chain joins TRBV6-5 and TRBJ1-2; D unresolved. Trimming removed 0 bases at V and 3 bases at J, with 14 bases between. CDR1 is MNHEY and CDR2 is SVGAGI in the germline V gene. CDR3 length: 16 residues. CDR3 sequence reads: CASSYSIYILDYGYTF. CDR3 DNA sequence: TGTGCCAGCAGTTACTCGATTTACATTTTGGACTATGGCTACACCTTC.

CDR3 in DNA: TGCGCCAGCAGCCTCGGACAGGGCTCCTACAATGAGCAGTTCTTC. This translates into CASSLGQGSYNEQFF. The chain combines TRBV5-1 with TRBJ2-1; 8 nucleotides agree with TRBD1. CDR1 and CDR2 from the germline V gene are SGHRS and YFSETQ. J gave up 0 bases and V 4 bases, and 3 bases lay outside the gene matches. The CDR3 is made up of 15 amino acids.

The V gene is TRBV6-6, the J gene TRBJ1-2; D not resolved. Trimming removed 2 bases at V and 2 bases at J, with 6 bases between. Germline V lookup: CDR1 MNHNY, CDR2 SVGAGI (reference sequence). The CDR3 sequence is 13 residues long. CDR3 in amino acids: CASSYHENYGYTF. CDR3 bases: TGTGCCAGCAGTTACCACGAAAACTATGGCTACACCTTC.